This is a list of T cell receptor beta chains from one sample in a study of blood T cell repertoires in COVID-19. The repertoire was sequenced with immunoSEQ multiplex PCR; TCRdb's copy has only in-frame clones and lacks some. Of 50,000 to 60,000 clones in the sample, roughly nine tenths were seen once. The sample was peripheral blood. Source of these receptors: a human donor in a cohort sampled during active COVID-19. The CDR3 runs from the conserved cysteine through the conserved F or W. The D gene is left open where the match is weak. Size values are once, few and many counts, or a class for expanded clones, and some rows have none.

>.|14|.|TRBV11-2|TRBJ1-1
CASSARDTRTEAFF
TGTGCCAGCAGCGCCCGGGACACTCGGACGGAAGCTTTCTTT
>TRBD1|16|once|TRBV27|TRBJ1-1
CASSSYLQGVNTEAFF
TGTGCCAGCAGTTCGTACCTACAGGGGGTGAACACTGAAGCTTTCTTT
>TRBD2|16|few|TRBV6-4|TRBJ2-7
CASSEEGGGSSYEQYF
TGTGCCAGCAGTGAGGAGGGCGGGGGGAGCTCCTACGAGCAGTACTTC
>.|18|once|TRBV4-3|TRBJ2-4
CASSQGAKRGTAKNIQYF
TGCGCCAGCAGCCAAGGGGCCAAAAGGGGGACGGCCAAAAACATTCAGTACTTC
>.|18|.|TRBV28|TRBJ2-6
CASSPTTRRSSGANVLTF
TGTGCCAGCAGTCCAACGACGAGGCGAAGCTCTGGGGCCAACGTCCTGACTTTC
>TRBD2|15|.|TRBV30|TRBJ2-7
CAWSVNSGGIYEQYF
TGTGCCTGGAGTGTAAACAGCGGGGGGATCTACGAGCAGTACTTC
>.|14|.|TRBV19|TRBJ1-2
CASNSKRGGGGYTF
TGTGCCAGTAATTCCAAGCGGGGGGGTGGTGGCTACACCTTC
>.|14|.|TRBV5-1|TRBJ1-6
CASSFTGRNSPLHF
TGCGCCAGCAGCTTCACAGGGCGTAATTCACCCCTCCACTTT
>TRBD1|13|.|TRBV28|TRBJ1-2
CASSATGASGYTF
TGTGCCAGCAGCGCAACAGGGGCCAGCGGCTACACCTTC
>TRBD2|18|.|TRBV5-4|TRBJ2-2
CASSPPGLAGGRTGELFF
TGTGCCAGCAGCCCTCCGGGACTAGCGGGAGGGCGAACCGGGGAGCTGTTTTTT
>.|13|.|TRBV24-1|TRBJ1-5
CATSGQGFQPQHF
TGTGCCACCAGTGGCCAGGGGTTTCAGCCCCAGCATTTT
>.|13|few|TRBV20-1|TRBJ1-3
CSASGWREDTIYF
TGCAGTGCTAGTGGTTGGCGGGAGGACACCATATATTTT
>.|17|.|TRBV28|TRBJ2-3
CASSPPDARRDTDTQYF
TGTGCCAGCAGCCCCCCCGACGCGAGGCGCGACACAGATACGCAGTATTTT
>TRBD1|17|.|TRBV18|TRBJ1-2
CASSPRDRVLPNYGYTF
TGTGCCAGCTCACCAAGAGACAGGGTACTCCCTAACTATGGCTACACCTTC
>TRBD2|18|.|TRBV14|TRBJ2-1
CASSQDYAGLGFGSEQFF
TGTGCCAGCAGCCAAGACTACGCGGGACTAGGGTTCGGGAGTGAGCAGTTCTTC
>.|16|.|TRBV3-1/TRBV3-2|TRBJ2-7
CASSPRRFLLSYEQYF
TGTGCCAGCAGCCCGAGGAGGTTCCTTCTCTCCTACGAGCAGTACTTC
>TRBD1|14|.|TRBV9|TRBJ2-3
CASSVNQGVDTQYF
TGTGCCAGCAGCGTGAACCAGGGGGTTGATACGCAGTATTTT
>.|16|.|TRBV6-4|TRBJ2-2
CASSDYPLAVTGELFF
TGTGCCAGCAGTGATTATCCACTAGCAGTCACCGGGGAGCTGTTTTTT
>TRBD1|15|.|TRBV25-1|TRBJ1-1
CASSVSRGSRPEAFF
TGTGCCAGCAGTGTCTCCAGGGGGAGCAGGCCTGAAGCTTTCTTT